One TCR beta chain is described in this entry. This clone was counted a single time. Its antigen remains unidentified. One end of the junction fails to match germline, which may point to a read error. CDR1 and CDR2 are read off the germline V gene (reference sequence) as LNHNV and YYDKDF. From its cysteine to its phenylalanine, the CDR3 spans 17 amino acids. Of all the DNA, just the CDR3 is kept, 51 bases in frame from base 1. A single peripheral blood draw of about 116 mL on average was collected from each donor into heparinised tubes. Naive, central memory, regulatory and stem cell-like memory CD4+ T cells were sorted on a BD FACSAria II using a panel including CD45RO, CCR7, CD25, CD127, CD95 and CD27. Purity was above 95% for every sorted population. PBMCs were isolated immediately by Lymphoprep density gradient centrifugation and stained directly without culture. So that batch effects would be minimized, each experiment stained and sorted samples in pairs, pairing one healthy donor with one patient.

The High Capacity cDNA Reverse Transcription Kit was used to reverse transcribe all of the isolated RNA, meaning that expressed TCRB transcripts were what got sequenced. Naive, central memory and regulatory T cell samples underwent deep immunoSEQ sequencing, averaging about 3.3 million total reads per sample. Sorted cells were lysed in RLT buffer, and RNA was extracted using DNase-treated RNeasy Micro or Mini kits according to cell number. To prevent cross-contamination, each cell subset was processed individually, whereas patient and healthy donor samples were processed jointly. The immunoSEQ multiplex PCR was used to amplify TCRB sequences from cDNA, generating 87-bp fragments that spanned the CDR3 region. Sequencing of the amplicons was done on the Illumina HiSeq platform. In the source study's methods: Synthetic template baselines were used to correct PCR bias computationally, reads within Hamming distance 2 were collapsed together, and singletons that could not be merged were discarded. Reads were aligned against IMGT so that V, D and J genes, CDR3 length and insertions or deletions at six rearrangement sites could be assigned. Within each subset, clonotype counts were normalized to sorted cell number, after which true diversity and Gini coefficients were computed with the tcR R package. The overlap coefficient, calculated on TCRB nucleotide sequences, was used to measure repertoire sharing. Out-of-frame TCRB sequences from naive cells were analyzed as a proxy for the pre-selection repertoire. TCRdb re-hosts the immuneACCESS table, in-frame sequences only. Its copies lack some clones; in the studies checked, an unresolved V gene accounts for under half of them, and the cause for the rest is not known. V and J calls and clone size are as listed in that table; D and trimming were resolved from the DNA. The sample has around 710,000 clones on record, under 15% of them singletons. Around 0.12% of the sample goes to the ten largest clones.

This sample was taken from a study of beta chain features in type 1 diabetes (dated by TCRdb to 2017 to 2018). Describing the broader study: Patients and healthy donors did not differ in mean age, gender distribution, total cell number or subset yield. A total of some 110 million sorted cells were examined across all samples, and the number of cells per subset was strongly correlated with RNA yield. The study compared TCRB repertoires of sorted circulating CD4+ T cell subsets between recently diagnosed type 1 diabetes patients and matched healthy donors. Regulatory and stem cell-like memory subsets were isolated from only 8 patients and 8 healthy donors, whereas naive and central memory subsets came from all 30 or so donors. What the authors observed across the whole study: Only small numbers of individuals were included in the HLA sub-analyses, which left unresolved whether HLA type had any influence on TCRB rearrangement. A moderate but significant shortening of TCRB CDR3 length was observed in type 1 diabetes patients in all four CD4+ subsets. Naive, central memory and regulatory TCRB repertoires appeared more similar among patients than among healthy donors. At VDJ recombination sites, patients with type 1 diabetes made fewer insertions and deleted more nucleotides, a pattern implying thymic rearrangement abnormalities. Shorter templates might be favored by PCR, yet because patient and control samples were amplified and corrected together, any such skew would affect both groups equally. Because cDNA was sequenced instead of genomic DNA, activated cells with high expression could be over-represented, although the groups did not differ in activation or CD3 levels.

The source of this sequence is a man aged 30 to 45 with type 1 diabetes. The rearranged segments are TRBV15 and TRBJ2-3; the D gene is perhaps TRBD1, on 6 matching bases. The material sequenced was naive CD4+ T cells from blood. Explained via the paper, the cell subset or site label denotes: true naive CD4+ T cells. The CDR3 region reads CATCRVGAGEGTDTQYF. The DNA sequence is given as TGTGCCACCTGCAGAGTGGGTGCAGGGGAAGGCACAGATACGCAGTATTTT.